These T cell receptor beta chains were read from a single sample in a study of cytomegalovirus exposure and HLA in healthy donors. Generated by immunoSEQ multiplex PCR, the TCRdb table keeps only in-frame clones and is missing some. The sample carries about 140,000 clones, roughly 80% recorded once. The specimen sequenced was PBMCs. These receptors all stem from a man between 18 and 35 years old in good health and CMV-seronegative. Each CDR3 is given with its conserved first and last residue.

TRBJ1-1 TRBV19 CASSIGLRANTEAFF
TRBJ1-1 TRBV7-2 CASSRPPGGNTEAFF
TRBJ2-1 TRBV6-6 CASSYEQGWENEQFF
TRBJ2-1 TRBV4-2 CASSQGRTQGPRYNEQFF
TRBJ1-1 TRBV30 CAWSVWGGNTEAFF
TRBJ1-1 TRBV9 CASSPRTGTEAFF
TRBJ1-1 TRBV25-1 CASSGTGSQTEAFF
TRBJ2-5 TRBV13 CASSHITGSETQYF
TRBJ2-7 TRBV2 CASRGEGYEQYF
TRBJ2-1 TRBV5-1 CASTRDRGRDEQFF
TRBJ1-1 TRBV4-3 CASSQDTGGRGGAHTEAFF
TRBJ2-1 TRBV30 CAWQQGGGGEQFF
TRBJ1-2 TRBV5-6 CASSLGPGQGNYGYTF
TRBJ1-3 TRBV10-2 CASSEWVRGTGNTIYF
TRBJ1-1 TRBV19 CAGSITGRGNTEAFF
TRBJ1-5 TRBV21-1 CASSKAPDRGNSNQPQHF
TRBJ2-1 TRBV15 CATSRDQRQGGQFF
TRBJ1-1 TRBV27 CASSFGGLDTEAFF
TRBJ2-2 TRBV5-1 CASSLEEGYTGELFF
TRBJ1-6 TRBV7-2 CASSPAQRGPNSPLHF
TRBJ1-2 TRBV19 CASSMFAGTSIYGYTF
TRBJ2-6 TRBV2 CASSDWQAGANVLTF
TRBJ1-5 TRBV2 CASSEATGDQPQHF
TRBJ1-1 TRBV5-1 CASSLGSQGTEAFF
TRBJ2-5 TRBV27 CASRLSPGEQYF
TRBJ2-5 TRBV6-5 CASSYSVGGARETQYF
TRBJ1-3 TRBV19 CASSPRTGAGNTIYF
TRBJ2-2 TRBV9 CASSETSGGYTGELFF
TRBJ2-5 TRBV5-6 CASSPDYQETQYF
TRBJ1-4 TRBV9 CASSVQDTTNEKLFF
TRBJ1-5 TRBV27 CASGQRSAGGNQPQHF
- TRBV12-5 CASGLVPPEGVYEQYF
TRBJ1-1 TRBV27 CASSLHRGYTEAFF
TRBJ2-5 TRBV6-5 CASNQPGQGTETQYF
TRBJ1-1 TRBV19 CASSMSSGRPNTEAFF
TRBJ2-7 TRBV29-1 CSAATGNEQYF
TRBJ2-5 TRBV4-3 CASSLGQGAGETQYF
TRBJ1-1 TRBV18 CASSPRPRNTEAFF
TRBJ1-1 TRBV6-5 CASSSTGGVNTEAFF
TRBJ1-3 TRBV6-5 CASSYGHGDNGNTIYF
TRBJ2-3 TRBV18 CASSPTGGDTQYF
TRBJ2-7 TRBV2 CASSAERTSSYEQYF
TRBJ1-1 TRBV30 CAWNPRPGEAFF
TRBJ2-1 TRBV14 CASSQAGGPNNEQFF
TRBJ2-3 TRBV21-1 CASSKGVDLTTDTQYF
TRBJ1-2 TRBV9 CASSVGGQPRYGYTF
TRBJ1-2 TRBV19 CASSIQFGGSNYGYTF
TRBJ2-1 TRBV9 CASSVGTGLHEQFF
TRBJ2-3 TRBV6-5 CASSYVGTDTQYF
TRBJ1-1 TRBV27 CASSLVRNTEAFF
TRBJ1-1 TRBV2 CATSESGGFTEAFF
TRBJ2-5 TRBV27 CASRKRDRVQETQYF
TRBJ1-5 TRBV7-8 CASSLVGTEIMPQHF
TRBJ1-1 TRBV7-9 CSSSHQNTEAFF
TRBJ2-7 TRBV2 CASSEGTGASEQYF